The 27 T cell receptor beta chains listed next were all sequenced from one sample in a study of Ad26.COV2.S vaccination and SARS-CoV-2 variants. Treatment of the sample: roughly 20 received Ad26.COV2.S at low or high dose, single or two shots; about five received placebo; per-sample allocation not given. Sampling took place 63 days after the first vaccine or placebo injection. Using immunoSEQ multiplex PCR, the repertoire was profiled, and TCRdb retains in-frame clones only, with some absent. The profile shows some 500,000 clones, roughly nine tenths of them singletons. The source was peripheral blood, collected in a trial of Ad26.COV2.S vaccine versus placebo. The receptors shown here come from a person aged 18-60 years who received the Ad26.COV2.S COVID-19 vaccine or a placebo.

The chain has TRBV9 and TRBJ1-5, with 7 bases aligning to TRBD1. From germline, CDR1 is SGDLS and CDR2 YYNGEE. V shed 5 bases and J 4 bases; nucleotides not matched to a gene: 6. The CDR3 is made up of 14 amino acids. The CDR3 coding sequence is TGTGCCAGCAGTCCCGGGACAGAAAATCAGCCCCAGCATTTT. Residues: CASSPGTENQPQHF.

The chain carries TRBV7-2 and TRBJ1-2, with unresolved D. With 3 bases removed from V and 6 bases from J, the gap between germline ends came to 17 bases. The germline CDR1 and CDR2 sequences are SGHTA and FQGNSA. The length of the CDR3 is 15 residues. The CDR3, as DNA: TGTGCCAGCAGCTTGCCCCCGAGTCCCCGGCATGGCTACACCTTC. It translates to CASSLPPSPRHGYTF.

This clone was recorded once. This rearrangement joins TRBV5-1 to TRBJ2-1, with 7 bases that match TRBD1. Germline CDR1 is SGHRS and CDR2 is YFSETQ. Trimming removed 3 bases from V and 5 bases from J; junction bases left unmatched: 8. This CDR3 has 15 amino acids. The DNA for the CDR3 is TGCGCCAGCAGCTATCAGGGGGTTCCCGACAATGAGCAGTTCTTC. Its protein product is CASSYQGVPDNEQFF.

This clone turned up a few times. This rearrangement joins TRBV3-1 (or the pseudogene TRBV3-2) to TRBJ1-1; D might be TRBD1 (6 bases). With 0 bases removed from V and 14 bases from J, the gap between germline ends came to 19 bases. The germline CDR1 and CDR2 sequences are LGHDT and YNNKEL (reference sequence). The CDR3 loop spans 14 amino acids. The CDR3 DNA is TGTGCCAGCAGCCAAGATGGGGGGGCACCCTCGAAGTTCTTT. As protein: CASSQDGGAPSKFF.

The chain employs TRBV29-1 and TRBJ2-1; D gene uncertain. With 7 bases removed from V and 1 base from J, the gap between germline ends came to 11 bases. CDR1 SQVTM and CDR2 ANQGSEA come from the germline V gene. There are 13 residues in the CDR3. The CDR3 sequence is CSGVLQSYNEQFF. The CDR3 DNA sequence: TGCAGCGGGGTTCTCCAGTCCTACAATGAGCAGTTCTTC.

V usage is TRBV4-3 and J usage is TRBJ2-4, with 7 nucleotides matching TRBD1. Trimming at V came to 4 bases and at J to 7 bases, leaving 10 bases not matched to a gene. CDR3 size: 15 residues. Germline V gene data show CDR1 as LGHNA and CDR2 as YSLEER. CDR3 residues: CASSPQADRTNIQYF. The CDR3 nucleotides are TGCGCCAGCAGCCCCCAAGCGGACAGGACGAACATTCAGTACTTC.

This chain connects TRBV30 to TRBJ2-5; D is unclear. Germline CDR1 reads GTSNPN; CDR2 reads SVGIG (reference sequence). The CDR3 totals 13 residues. Trimming pared 2 bases from V and 2 bases from J, leaving 9 bases between. The CDR3 DNA is TGTGCCTGGAGTATCCAGATACAAGAGACCCAGTACTTC. Its protein product is CAWSIQIQETQYF. The full variable domain, its missing parts supplied by reference TRBV30 and TRBJ2-5, is SQTIHQWPATLVQPVGSPLSLECTVEGTSNPNLYWYRQAAGRGLQLLFYSVGIGQISSEVPQNLSASRPQDRQFILSSKKLLLSDSGFYLCAWSIQIQETQYFGPGTRLLVL.

The rearrangement uses TRBV24-1 and TRBJ1-5; a possible D gene is TRBD1 (5 bases). Per the germline V gene, CDR1 is KGHDR and CDR2 is SFDVKD. V was shortened by 3 bases and J by 5 bases, with 10 bases between the two germline ends. The length of the CDR3 is 14 residues. DNA for the CDR3: TGTGCCACCAGTGATGGGACTGGAGATCAGCCCCAGCATTTT. This gives the protein CATSDGTGDQPQHF.

The chain has TRBV4-2 and TRBJ2-6; 13 nucleotides agree with TRBD2. The CDR3 covers 17 residues. The germline V gene has CDR1 LGHNA and CDR2 YNFKEQ. V dropped 3 bases and J dropped 3; count of bases not matched to a gene: 2. CDR3 bases: TGTGCCAGCAGCCAGGGACTAGCGGGAAATGGGGCCAACGTCCTGACTTTC. As protein: CASSQGLAGNGANVLTF.

CDR3 loop: CASSPLKDPSSPLHF. CDR3 sequence (DNA): TGTGCCAGCTCACCATTAAAGGATCCCAGCTCACCCCTCCACTTT. The V call is TRBV18, the J call TRBJ1-6, with D hard to call. Germline V gene lookup returns CDR1 KGHSH and CDR2 LQKENI. The CDR3 is made up of 15 amino acids. Between the trimmed V and J ends, which lost 2 bases and 10 bases, there was a span of 15 bases.

The chain combines TRBV5-8 with TRBJ1-2; D perhaps matches TRBD1 (5 bases). The V gene's germline CDR1 is SGHTS and CDR2 YDEGEE. This CDR3 region has 14 residues. V was pared by 0 bases and J by 3 bases, with 9 bases between. CDR3 bases: TGTGCCAGCAGCTTGGTTGGGACGGACTATGGCTACACCTTC. Its translation: CASSLVGTDYGYTF.

This chain connects TRBV28 to TRBJ1-5; no clear D. The CDR3 is made up of 13 amino acids. Trimming left V 6 bases short and J 5 bases short, with 11 bases between. The germline gives CDR1 MDHEN, CDR2 SYDVKM. The CDR3, as DNA: TGTGCCAGCAGAAGTGGAGACTATCAGCCCCAGCATTTT. It is translated as CASRSGDYQPQHF.

There are a few counts of this clone. The rearrangement joins TRBV11-3 to TRBJ2-7, with D possibly being TRBD1 (6 bases). Germline-derived CDR1 and CDR2 are SGHNT and YENEEA. Deletions cut 5 bases from V and 4 bases from J, with 12 bases between. This CDR3 is 13 amino acids long. The CDR3, as DNA: TGTGCCAGCAGCCGATCGGACAGTTACGAGCAGTACGTC. Its translation is CASSRSDSYEQYV.

This clone was counted a single time. This chain's CDR3 is CASSMGGSQETQYF. The CDR3 region has the DNA TGTGCCAGTAGTATGGGCGGGAGCCAAGAGACCCAGTACTTC. The J gene is TRBJ2-5, the V gene TRBV19; 7 bases fit TRBD2. This CDR3 contains 14 residues. Germline V gene data show CDR1 as LNHDA and CDR2 as SQIVND (reference sequence). Trimming took 3 bases from V and 1 from J; bases not matched to a gene: 2.

CDR3 sequence: CASSVADPGETQYF. CDR3 sequence (DNA): TGTGCCAGCAGCGTAGCTGACCCGGGGGAGACCCAGTACTTC. The V gene is TRBV9, the J gene TRBJ2-5; tentatively, D is TRBD2 (5 bases). The length of the CDR3 is 14 residues. Trimming removed 0 bases from V and 5 bases from J, with 11 bases in between. Germline CDR1 reads SGDLS; CDR2 reads YYNGEE.

V is TRBV10-1 and J is TRBJ2-7, with 8 bases aligning to TRBD2. Germline V lookup: CDR1 WNHNN, CDR2 SYGVQD (reference sequence). V shed 10 bases and J 1 base; nucleotides not matched to a gene: 12. The CDR3 is 15 amino acids. Here the CDR3 DNA reads TGCGCCAAAAACGGGACTAGGCTTGGGTCCTACGAGCAGTACGTC. This sequence encodes CAKNGTRLGSYEQYV.

This clone has just one count. The chain employs TRBV4-1 and TRBJ2-1; 8 nucleotides match TRBD2. This CDR3 is built from 17 residues. Germline V gene data show CDR1 as MGHRA and CDR2 as YSYEKL. V shed 0 bases and J 3 bases; nucleotides not matched to a gene: 7. The CDR3 spells CASSQDPGGTYYNEQFF. CDR3 DNA: TGCGCCAGCAGCCAAGATCCGGGGGGGACCTACTACAATGAGCAGTTCTTC.

The rearrangement links TRBV5-1 to TRBJ2-5, with 10 bases aligning to TRBD1. J lost 4 bases, V lost 3 bases, and 6 bases had no gene match. CDR3 length: 15 residues. Looked up from germline, CDR1 is SGHRS and CDR2 is YFSETQ. The CDR3 DNA sequence: TGCGCCAGCAGCTCAGGGACAGGGGAAGGAGAGACCCAGTACTTC. Translated: CASSSGTGEGETQYF.

The chain employs TRBV28 and TRBJ2-2; D call uncertain. The ends were cut back, 2 bases at V and 1 base at J, with 11 bases in the middle. This CDR3 is 16 amino acids long. Per the germline V gene, CDR1 is MDHEN and CDR2 is SYDVKM. For the CDR3, the DNA is TGTGCCAGCAGTTTAGGAACAGCTCTGAACACCGGGGAGCTGTTTTTT. As protein: CASSLGTALNTGELFF.

The chain employs TRBV6-5 and TRBJ2-5, with TRBD2 matching 7 bases. Germline CDR1 MNHEY, CDR2 SVGAGI. The CDR3 totals 13 residues. V trimming: 6 bases; J trimming: 5 bases; junction bases outside the gene matches: 6. The CDR3, as DNA: TGTGCCAGCAGCCGGCGGGAGTTGGAGACCCAGTACTTC. It codes for CASSRRELETQYF.

V is TRBV7-9 and J is TRBJ1-6; D remains unclear. The germline V and J ends were trimmed by 6 bases and 11 bases, with 8 bases remaining between them. Per germline, CDR1 SEHNR and CDR2 FQNEAQ (reference sequence). The CDR3 extends over 11 amino acids. The chain's CDR3 is CASSSQTPLHF. In DNA form, the CDR3 reads TGTGCCAGCAGTTCCCAAACACCCCTCCACTTT.

CDR3 sequence reads: CASGLVPRGRAYEQYF. For the CDR3, the DNA is TGTGCTAGTGGTTTGGTACCCAGGGGGCGAGCCTACGAGCAGTACTTC. The chain uses TRBV12-5 and TRBJ2-7; 8 bases line up with TRBD1. The CDR3 totals 16 residues. The trim removed 0 bases at V and 2 bases at J, leaving 6 bases unmatched. CDR1 and CDR2 from the germline V gene are LGHNT and FRNRAP.

The chain uses TRBV7-2 and TRBJ1-2; D unclear. The CDR3 consists of 12 residues. Germline CDR1 SGHTA, CDR2 FQGNSA. The V and J ends lost 5 bases and 3 bases respectively, with 7 bases between them. CDR3 DNA sequence: TGTGCCAGCAGCGGATCGCACTATGGCTACACCTTC. Translation gives CASSGSHYGYTF.

The chain couples TRBV7-9 to TRBJ1-1; D perhaps matches TRBD1 (5 bases). This CDR3 has 14 amino acids. V was cut by 11 bases and J by 5 bases, with 21 bases left in between. Per germline, CDR1 SEHNR and CDR2 FQNEAQ (reference sequence). The CDR3 DNA is TGTGCCCAGATTCTCTCGGGGCGGAAGACTGAAGCTTTCTTT. Its protein product is CAQILSGRKTEAFF.

The chain links TRBV4-2 to TRBJ2-3, with a possible D match to TRBD2 (5 bases). The germline V and J ends were trimmed by 0 bases and 1 base, with 11 bases remaining between them. This CDR3 contains 16 residues. The V gene's germline CDR1 is LGHNA and CDR2 YNFKEQ. The CDR3 region has the DNA TGTGCCAGCAGCCAAGATGTAGCGCCCGGCACAGATACGCAGTATTTT. Amino acid sequence: CASSQDVAPGTDTQYF.

The rearrangement uses TRBV9 and TRBJ2-3; 9 bases fit TRBD2. Trimming at V came to 0 bases and at J to 2 bases, leaving 7 bases not matched to a gene. CDR3 length: 17 amino acids. Germline CDR1 reads SGDLS; CDR2 reads YYNGEE. CDR3 DNA sequence: TGTGCCAGCAGCGTAGGTCGGAGCGGGAGGTCCACAGATACGCAGTATTTT. Translating it yields CASSVGRSGRSTDTQYF.

This chain joins TRBV13 and TRBJ2-3, with D possibly matching TRBD2 (6 bases). Germline V gives CDR1 PRHDT, CDR2 FYEKMQ (reference sequence). Trimming removed 1 base from V and 1 base from J, with 12 bases in between. CDR3 length: 16 amino acids. In nucleotides, the CDR3 is TGTGCCAGCAGCTTAGATCCGGGCGGGGGCACAGATACGCAGTATTTT. This translates into CASSLDPGGGTDTQYF.